The next 9 T cell receptor beta chains were all read from a single sample in a study of OX40 agonist ivuxolimab in advanced cancers. This table comes from immunoSEQ multiplex PCR, and its TCRdb copy is limited to in-frame clones, with some not included. The table records some 74,000 clones, roughly 85% of them present only once. The material sequenced was CD4+ or CD8+ T cells sorted from blood, taken in a trial of the OX40 agonist ivuxolimab. The receptors stem from an adult with an advanced solid tumor such as melanoma, head and neck, liver or kidney cancer.

The chain recombines TRBV6-5 with TRBJ2-7, with D unclear. V was pared by 10 bases and J by 2 bases, with 15 bases between. This CDR3 comprises 13 residues. CDR1 and CDR2 from the germline V gene are MNHEY and SVGAGI. CDR3 sequence (DNA): TGTGCCACCCTTTCCGGCACCACCTACGAGCAGTACTTC. Its translation is CATLSGTTYEQYF.

The rearrangement joins TRBV6-6 to TRBJ2-2, with D perhaps TRBD1 (5 bases). V was clipped by 2 bases and J by 2 bases, with 9 bases between them. In germline, CDR1 is MNHNY, CDR2 SVGAGI (reference sequence). The CDR3 contains 15 residues. CDR3 amino acids: CASSYGQGNTGELFF. In DNA, the CDR3 is TGTGCCAGCAGTTACGGTCAGGGAAACACCGGGGAGCTGTTTTTT.

V usage is TRBV5-1 and J usage is TRBJ2-2, with D perhaps matching TRBD2 (5 bases). This CDR3 region has 16 residues. Germline CDR1 is SGHRS and CDR2 is YFSETQ. Deletions cut 1 base from V and 0 bases from J, with 10 bases between. CDR3 bases: TGCGCCAGCAGCTTGAAATCGGGAACGAACACCGGGGAGCTGTTTTTT. Its translation is CASSLKSGTNTGELFF.

The chain uses TRBV30 and TRBJ1-5; 11 bases match TRBD1. This CDR3 is built from 16 residues. Trimming cost V 2 bases and J 6 bases; bases outside gene matches: 9. CDR1 GTSNPN and CDR2 SVGIG come from the germline V gene (reference sequence). Here the CDR3 reads CAWSTAGTGGIQPQHF. In DNA form, the CDR3 reads TGTGCCTGGAGTACTGCCGGGACAGGGGGTATTCAGCCCCAGCATTTT.

The chain recombines TRBV19 with TRBJ2-7; perhaps TRBD2 as D (6 bases). V lost 5 bases and J lost 2, with 19 bases in between. CDR1 and CDR2 from the germline V gene are LNHDA and SQIVND (reference sequence). CDR3 size: 16 residues. CDR3 loop: CASSVFGGTTAYEQYF. CDR3 in DNA: TGTGCCAGTAGTGTTTTTGGCGGGACCACCGCCTACGAGCAGTACTTC. The whole variable domain, remainder taken from reference TRBV19 and TRBJ2-7, is DGGITQSPKYLFRKEGQNVTLSCEQNLNHDAMYWYRQDPGQGLRLIYYSQIVNDFQKGDIAEGYSVSREKKESFPLTVTSAQKNPTAFYLCASSVFGGTTAYEQYFGPGTRLTVT.

This chain connects TRBV9 to TRBJ2-6, with TRBD1 as a possible D gene (6 bases). The germline V and J ends were trimmed by 5 bases and 2 bases, with 20 bases remaining between them. CDR1 is SGDLS, CDR2 YYNGEE, per germline. The CDR3 has 18 amino acids. CDR3 bases: TGTGCCAGCAGTCCACTCGGACAGCTGCAAACTGGGGCCAACGTCCTGACTTTC. Its protein is CASSPLGQLQTGANVLTF.

The chain links TRBV6-5 to TRBJ1-1; 9 positions match TRBD1. The CDR3 totals 14 residues. V lost 4 bases to trimming and J lost 5 bases; unmatched junction nucleotides: 5. Per the germline V gene, CDR1 is MNHEY and CDR2 is SVGAGI. The CDR3 nucleotides read TGTGCCAGCAGTTCCGGGACAGGGATAACTGAAGCTTTCTTT. The encoded protein is CASSSGTGITEAFF.

The V gene is TRBV2, the J gene TRBJ1-1; D perhaps matches TRBD1 (5 bases). The CDR3 is 15 residues long. Per germline, CDR1 SNHLY and CDR2 FYNNEI. V was pared by 8 bases and J by 1 base, with 17 bases between. CDR3 residues: CASLFQGAPNTEAFF. DNA for the CDR3: TGTGCCAGCCTCTTTCAGGGAGCCCCGAACACTGAAGCTTTCTTT.

A few counts support this clone. The CDR3 here is CASIPGQGYPEAFF. The CDR3 DNA follows: TGTGCCAGCATCCCGGGACAGGGGTATCCTGAAGCTTTCTTT. J is TRBJ1-1 and V is TRBV2; 10 bases align to TRBD1. With V trimmed by 7 bases and J by 6 bases, 8 bases remained unmatched. The CDR3 is 14 amino acids. CDR1 is SNHLY, CDR2 FYNNEI, per germline.